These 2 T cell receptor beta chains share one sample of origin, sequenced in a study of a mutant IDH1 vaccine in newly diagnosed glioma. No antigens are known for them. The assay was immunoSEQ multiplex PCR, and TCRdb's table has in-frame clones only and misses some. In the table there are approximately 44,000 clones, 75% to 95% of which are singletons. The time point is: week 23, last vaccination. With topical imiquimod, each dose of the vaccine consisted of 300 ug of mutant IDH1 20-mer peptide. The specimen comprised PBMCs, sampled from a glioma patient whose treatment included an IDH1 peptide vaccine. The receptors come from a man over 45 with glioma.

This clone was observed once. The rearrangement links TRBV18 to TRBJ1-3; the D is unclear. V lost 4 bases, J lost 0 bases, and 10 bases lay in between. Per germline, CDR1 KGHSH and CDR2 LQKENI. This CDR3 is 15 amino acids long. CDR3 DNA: TGTGCCAGCTCACTACCGCCTATCTCTGGAAACACCATATATTTT. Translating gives CASSLPPISGNTIYF. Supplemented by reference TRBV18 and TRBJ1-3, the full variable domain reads NAGVMQNPRHLVRRRGQEARLRCSPMKGHSHVYWYRQLPEEGLKFMVYLQKENIIDESGMPKERFSAEFPKEGPSILRIQQVVRGDSAAYFCASSLPPISGNTIYFGEGSWLTVV.

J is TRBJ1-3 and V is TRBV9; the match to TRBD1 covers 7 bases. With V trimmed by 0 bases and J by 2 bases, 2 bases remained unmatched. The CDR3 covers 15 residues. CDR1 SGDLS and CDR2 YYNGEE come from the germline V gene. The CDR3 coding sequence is TGTGCCAGCAGCGTAGGTGGGACAGCTGGAAACACCATATATTTT. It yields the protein CASSVGGTAGNTIYF.